The text below deals with one TCR beta chain. Sequencing was performed with immunoSEQ multiplex PCR; in TCRdb, only in-frame clones are kept and a portion is missing. Of under 2,000,000 clones in the sample, approximately 94% are singletons; the top ten hold less than 1.5%. The naive CD8 fraction comprised CD45RO-negative cells positively selected for CCR7 and excluded terminally differentiated effector memory CD45RA+ cells. The CDR3 is 15 amino acids. Germline lookup yields CDR1 MGHRA and CDR2 YSYEKL. Trimming took 0 bases from V and 3 from J, leaving 12 bases between them. These data are taken from a study of shared clonotypes between healthy human individuals. Study-level information: Serving as donors were a couple of women and three men, whose ages spanned 18 to 49. Donors had three CD4 naive, three CD4 memory, two CD8 naive and one CD8 memory plate apiece.

This TCR was sampled from a man younger than 35 in good health. The genes are TRBV4-1 and TRBJ2-7; D unclear. The sample taken for sequencing was naive CD8+ T cells sorted from blood. DNA for the CDR3: TGCGCCAGCAGCCAAGAGCCCGTTACCTACTACGAGCAGTACTTC. This encodes CASSQEPVTYYEQYF.